Below are 32 T cell receptor beta chains sequenced from a single sample in a study of human T cells and chemical hapten exposure (TCRdb year 2021). Preparation of the library involved RACE. Sequencing relied on a NextSeq 500. Clones were called with MiXCR by TCRdb after fastp trimmed the public reads at Q25, and only in-frame beta chains were retained. Each record represents a unique CDR3 protein, reported with the most common genes and DNA among its rows. Here the sample has more than 80,000 distinct CDR3 sequences; roughly 10% occur a single time. The ten biggest clones cover about 4% of the sample. Explained via the paper, the time point label denotes: patch test 3, about 24 weeks after DPC sensitization. The sample's treatment or condition label, in plain terms: therapeutic diphenylcyclopropenone sensitization with weekly scalp DPC. The input for sequencing was whole blood, taken in connection with sensitization to the hapten diphenylcyclopropenone (DPC). Source of these receptors: a woman between 50 and 59 years old with alopecia areata. Some clones in this sample may be carry-over from other donors' samples.

This clonotype turned up a few times. The V and J genes are TRBV20-1 and TRBJ2-1, with 14 bases that match TRBD2. The CDR3 is made up of 15 amino acids. Germline V gene sequence: CDR1 DFQATT, CDR2 SNEGSKA (reference sequence). Trimming removed 2 bases from V and 6 bases from J; junction bases left unmatched: 3. As DNA, the CDR3 is TGCAGTGCTAGAACGACTAGCGGGAGGGGCAATGAGCAGTTCTTC. Translation gives CSARTTSGRGNEQFF.

This clonotype was recorded a few times. The chain carries TRBV4-2 and TRBJ2-7; D is possibly TRBD1 or TRBD2 (5 bases each). Germline CDR1 LGHNA, CDR2 YNFKEQ. The CDR3 is 15 residues long. V was shortened by 3 bases and J by 7 bases, with 19 bases between the two germline ends. CDR3 sequence: CASSQGSSAEGEQYF. The CDR3, as DNA: TGTGCCAGCAGCCAGGGTTCAAGTGCTGAGGGGGAGCAGTACTTC.

This clonotype showed up many times. V and J are TRBV7-3 and TRBJ2-3; 7 bases align to TRBD2. From germline, CDR1 is SGHTA and CDR2 FQGTGA. The CDR3 sequence is 16 residues long. V lost 5 bases to trimming and J lost 0 bases; unmatched junction nucleotides: 8. CDR3: CASSPSLAFSTDTQYF. CDR3 coding DNA: TGTGCCAGCAGCCCCTCACTAGCGTTTAGCACAGATACGCAGTATTTT.

This clonotype was detected many times. The chain uses TRBV30 and TRBJ2-7; D is ambiguous. In germline, CDR1 is GTSNPN, CDR2 SVGIG (reference sequence). Trimming pared 3 bases from V and 0 bases from J, leaving 9 bases between. CDR3 length: 13 residues. The CDR3 reads CAWSSYISYEQYF. The CDR3 nucleotides are TGTGCCTGGAGCTCGTACATCTCCTACGAGCAGTACTTC.

This clonotype was detected only a few times. The rearrangement joins TRBV6-2 or TRBV6-3 to TRBJ2-1; 8 bases align to TRBD1. The junction had 3 bases not matched to a gene; V was cut back by 2 bases and J by 6 bases. The germline V gene encodes CDR1 MNHEY and CDR2 SVGEGT. The CDR3 totals 14 residues. The CDR3: CASSYRTGRNEQFF. The DNA of the CDR3 is TGTGCCAGCAGTTACAGGACAGGGCGCAATGAGCAGTTCTTC.

This clonotype came up many times. V and J are TRBV9 and TRBJ2-7, with 8 bases matching TRBD1. Germline values: CDR1 SGDLS, CDR2 YYNGEE. The CDR3 consists of 15 residues. The junction had 13 bases not matched to a gene; V was cut back by 4 bases and J by 7 bases. In DNA form, the CDR3 reads TGTGCCAGCAGCACCAAAGGACAGGGAGAAGGGGAGCAGTACTTC. Its protein product is CASSTKGQGEGEQYF.

In its sample, this clonotype was seen a few times. V usage is TRBV27 and J usage is TRBJ2-7; 9 positions agree with TRBD2. Per germline, CDR1 MNHEY and CDR2 SMNVEV (reference sequence). V trimming: 5 bases; J trimming: 5 bases; junction bases outside the gene matches: 7. The CDR3 is 14 amino acids. The CDR3 DNA sequence: TGTGCCAGCAGTCCCGGGACTAGCTTCGACGAGCAGTACTTC. Protein product: CASSPGTSFDEQYF.

The J gene is TRBJ2-5, the V gene TRBV14; 11 bases match TRBD2. CDR1 SGHDN and CDR2 FVKESK come from the germline V gene. The length of the CDR3 is 18 residues. Trimming cost V 0 bases and J 1 base; bases outside gene matches: 7. As DNA, the CDR3 is TGTGCCAGCAGCCAAGATGTAATAGCGGGAGGGATCCAAGAGACCCAGTACTTC. It yields the protein CASSQDVIAGGIQETQYF.

This clonotype has ten or more counts. The chain combines TRBV6-4 with TRBJ2-4; TRBD2 aligns across 10 bases. The CDR3 covers 19 residues. V was clipped by 4 bases and J by 0 bases; unmatched bases: 12. The germline V gene has CDR1 MRHNA and CDR2 SNTAGT. CDR3 bases: TGTGCCAGCAGTGGCTTCAGACTAGCGGGTATCCTAGCCAAAAACATTCAGTACTTC. This encodes CASSGFRLAGILAKNIQYF.

This clonotype was observed at least ten times. The rearrangement joins TRBV2 to TRBJ1-1, with TRBD1 as a possible D gene (6 bases). The germline gives CDR1 SNHLY, CDR2 FYNNEI. The CDR3 sequence is 12 residues long. V was pared by 5 bases and J by 5 bases, with 9 bases between. Written as DNA, the CDR3 is TGTGCCAGCAGTCGGGGGCGGACTGAAGCTTTCTTT. Protein product: CASSRGRTEAFF. The full variable domain, with the rest looked up from reference TRBV2 and TRBJ1-1, is EPEVTQTPSHQVTQMGQEVILRCVPISNHLYFYWYRQILGQKVEFLVSFYNNEISEKSEIFDDQFSVERPDGSNFTLKIRSTKLEDSAMYFCASSRGRTEAFFGQGTRLTVV.

This clonotype was found a few times. In DNA form, the CDR3 reads TGTGCCCCCTCATTAGAACGGACAGGGCCCTACGAGCAGTACTTC. Translating it yields CAPSLERTGPYEQYF. The chain links TRBV24-1 to TRBJ2-7, with 8 bases fitting TRBD1. Germline CDR1 reads KGHDR; CDR2 reads SFDVKD. Germline trimming cut 12 bases from V and 2 bases from J; bases unmatched to any gene: 14. The CDR3 covers 15 residues.

This clonotype was picked up a small number of times. V is TRBV7-2 and J is TRBJ2-3; tentative D call: TRBD2 (5 bases). The CDR3 covers 16 residues. Germline CDR1 is SGHTA and CDR2 is FQGNSA. Trimming removed 5 bases at V and 0 bases at J, with 15 bases between. The CDR3: CASSPAWGASTDTQYF. The CDR3 bases are TGTGCCAGCAGCCCCGCGTGGGGAGCTAGCACAGATACGCAGTATTTT.

In this sample, this clonotype turned up many times. This rearrangement joins TRBV14 to TRBJ2-5, with 9 bases matching TRBD2. This CDR3 has 17 residues. Germline assignment: CDR1 SGHDN and CDR2 FVKESK. V shed 1 base, J shed 3 bases, and the junction held 9 bases outside the gene matches. The CDR3 DNA sequence: TGTGCCAGCAGCCAAGGTGCCGGGACTAGCCTAAAAGAGACCCAGTACTTC. Encoded protein: CASSQGAGTSLKETQYF.

V usage is TRBV2 and J usage is TRBJ2-2; D is unresolved. The germline V gene encodes CDR1 SNHLY and CDR2 FYNNEI. The V and J ends lost 8 bases and 2 bases respectively, with 9 bases between them. The CDR3 covers 13 residues. This CDR3 is CASFERNTGELFF. DNA of the CDR3: TGTGCCAGCTTTGAGAGAAACACCGGGGAGCTGTTTTTT.

V usage is TRBV6-5 and J usage is TRBJ1-6, with D uncertain. CDR1 and CDR2 from the germline V gene are MNHEY and SVGAGI. V lost 4 bases and J lost 0, with 7 bases in between. The CDR3 has 15 amino acids. The CDR3 is CASSWGSSYNSPLHF. In nucleotides, the CDR3 is TGTGCCAGCAGTTGGGGTAGCTCCTATAATTCACCCCTCCACTTT.

Many counts were recorded for this clonotype. The chain couples TRBV20-1 to TRBJ2-2, with 7 bases identical to TRBD1. The V and J ends lost 6 bases and 4 bases, in that order; junction bases with no gene match: 11. CDR3 length: 15 amino acids. Germline-derived CDR1 and CDR2 are DFQATT and SNEGSKA (reference sequence). The CDR3 nucleotides are TGCAGTGCGCAACAGGGGATCAAGCCCACCGGGGAGCTGTTTTTT. Residues: CSAQQGIKPTGELFF.

The table lists this clonotype with many counts. The chain combines TRBV11-2 with TRBJ2-5; 8 bases agree with TRBD2. The CDR3 runs to 14 residues. J was trimmed by 5 bases and V by 5 bases; bases with no gene match: 7. The germline V gene has CDR1 SGHAT and CDR2 FQNNGV. The DNA for the CDR3 is TGTGCCAGCAGCCCGAGCAGCGGGAGTGAGACCCAGTACTTC. Translated: CASSPSSGSETQYF.

This clonotype was recorded once. The chain carries TRBV6-2 or TRBV6-3 and TRBJ1-2; the D gene is possibly TRBD1 (5 bases). This CDR3 has 13 residues. The germline V gene has CDR1 MNHEY and CDR2 SVGEGT. With 6 bases removed from V and 3 bases from J, the gap between germline ends came to 11 bases. The CDR3 loop is CASRKTVDYGYTF. CDR3 in DNA: TGTGCCAGCAGGAAGACAGTTGACTATGGCTACACCTTC.

This clonotype showed up many times. V is TRBV5-4 and J is TRBJ1-4; D is unresolved. V shed 2 bases and J shed 4 bases, with 9 bases lying between them. Germline CDR1 reads SGHNT; CDR2 reads YYREEE (reference sequence). The CDR3 totals 14 residues. This CDR3 reads CASSFEGNNEKLFF. As DNA, the CDR3 is TGTGCCAGCAGCTTCGAGGGAAATAATGAAAAACTGTTTTTT.

This clonotype was observed a handful of times. The chain has TRBV10-2 and TRBJ2-7; no clear D. The germline V gene encodes CDR1 WSHSY and CDR2 SAAADI. Trimming stripped 3 bases from V and 0 bases from J, with 18 bases between. CDR3 size: 17 residues. This CDR3 is CASSDPRPTLSSYEQYF. The CDR3 nucleotides are TGCGCCAGCAGTGATCCCCGCCCCACCTTAAGCTCCTACGAGCAGTACTTC.

This CDR3 is CASSQGGTGGEQYF. The CDR3 region has the DNA TGTGCCAGCAGCCAAGGGGGGACAGGGGGCGAGCAGTACTTC. The chain is built from TRBV3-1 and TRBJ2-7, with 11 bases matching TRBD1. V trimming: 1 base; J trimming: 6 bases; junction bases outside the gene matches: 2. The CDR3 has 14 amino acids. The germline V gene has CDR1 LGHDT and CDR2 YNNKEL (reference sequence).

This clonotype was seen many times. This sequence joins TRBV7-8 and TRBJ2-1; TRBD2 matches 11 bases. Germline CDR1 and CDR2: SGHVS and FQNEAQ. This CDR3 region has 16 residues. Losses at the gene ends were 5 bases for V and 2 bases for J; bases not matched to a gene: 5. The CDR3 DNA sequence: TGTGCCAGCAGCAGCCTAGCGGGAGGCCCCTACAATGAGCAGTTCTTC. It is translated as CASSSLAGGPYNEQFF. The whole variable domain, remainder taken from reference TRBV7-8 and TRBJ2-1, is GAGVSQSPRYKVAKRGQDVALRCDPISGHVSLFWYQQALGQGPEFLTYFQNEAQLDKSGLPSDRFFAERPEGSVSTLKIQRTQQEDSAVYLCASSSLAGGPYNEQFFGPGTRLTVL.

This clonotype was recorded a few times. J is TRBJ2-7 and V is TRBV5-1; 9 positions agree with TRBD2. Germline CDR1 and CDR2: SGHRS and YFSETQ. The V and J ends lost 0 bases and 6 bases, in that order; junction bases with no gene match: 7. The CDR3 sequence is 15 residues long. DNA for the CDR3: TGCGCCAGCAGCTTGGTAGGCGGGAGGGCAAGCGAGCAGTACTTC. It specifies CASSLVGGRASEQYF.

The chain uses TRBV6-2 or TRBV6-3 and TRBJ1-2; D possibly corresponds to TRBD1 (5 bases). V was clipped by 2 bases and J by 5 bases, with 15 bases between them. From germline, CDR1 is MNHEY and CDR2 SVGEGT. CDR3 size: 15 residues. CDR3 residues: CASSYPRADTYGYTF. The DNA for the CDR3 is TGTGCCAGCAGTTACCCCAGGGCCGATACTTATGGCTACACCTTC.

This clonotype was picked up a small number of times. J is TRBJ2-7 and V is TRBV6-2 or TRBV6-3; TRBD2 matches at 7 bases. Germline V gene data show CDR1 as MNHEY and CDR2 as SVGEGT. With V trimmed by 4 bases and J by 0 bases, 9 bases remained unmatched. The CDR3 spans 16 residues. The CDR3 here is CASSSPGGESSYEQYF. The CDR3 region has the DNA TGTGCCAGCAGTTCCCCGGGAGGAGAAAGCTCCTACGAGCAGTACTTC.

The table lists this clonotype with many counts. The V call is TRBV10-3, the J call TRBJ1-2, with a tentative D call TRBD1 (6 bases). CDR1 and CDR2 (germline): ENHRY, SYGVKD. V lost 2 bases to trimming and J lost 8 bases, with 12 bases between them. This CDR3 spans 13 amino acids. The CDR3 nucleotides are TGTGCCATCAGTGAGGGCTCCAGGGGCGGCTACACCTTC. This gives the protein CAISEGSRGGYTF.

This clonotype was detected many times. This chain connects TRBV28 to TRBJ2-1; possibly TRBD2 for D (5 bases). Germline CDR1 MDHEN, CDR2 SYDVKM. The CDR3 is 11 amino acids. The V end lost 8 bases, the J end lost 11 bases, and 13 bases lay between the germline ends. CDR3 DNA: TGTGCCAGCGAGGGAACACCGAAGCAGTTCTTC. Translating it yields CASEGTPKQFF. The variable domain in full, with the rest retrieved from reference TRBV28 and TRBJ2-1, is DVKVTQSSRYLVKRTGEKVFLECVQDMDHENMFWYRQDPGLGLRLIYFSYDVKMKEKGDIPEGYSVSREKKERFSLILESASTNQTSMYLCASEGTPKQFFGPGTRLTVL.

This clonotype was seen ten or more times. The chain recombines TRBV20-1 with TRBJ1-1, with D perhaps TRBD1 (5 bases). Germline V gene lookup returns CDR1 DFQATT and CDR2 SNEGSKA (reference sequence). Trimming removed 0 bases from V and 11 bases from J, with 22 bases in between. This CDR3 has 15 amino acids. The CDR3 bases are TGCAGTGCTAGAGATCAGTGGGGGGAAACTCTTCCCGCTTTCTTT. This gives the protein CSARDQWGETLPAFF.

This clonotype was counted a few times. The CDR3 coding sequence is TGTGCCAGCAGCACTATTAGCGGGGGTAGGCATGAGCAGTTCTTC. It yields the protein CASSTISGGRHEQFF. The rearrangement joins TRBV12-3 or TRBV12-4 to TRBJ2-1; 9 nucleotides align to TRBD2. The CDR3 runs to 15 residues. V was pared by 6 bases and J by 8 bases, with 11 bases of the junction left unmatched.

In its sample, this clonotype was seen a few times. CDR3 protein: CSVSRGLAGGEQYF. As DNA, the CDR3 is TGCAGCGTTTCCCGGGGGCTAGCGGGCGGCGAGCAGTACTTC. The V call is TRBV29-1, the J call TRBJ2-7; 8 positions match TRBD2. CDR1 SQVTM and CDR2 ANQGSEA come from the germline V gene. The CDR3 consists of 14 residues. Trimming cost V 5 bases and J 6 bases; bases outside gene matches: 12.

The rearrangement uses TRBV2 and TRBJ1-3; D perhaps matches TRBD1 (5 bases). The CDR3 extends over 14 amino acids. From germline, CDR1 is SNHLY and CDR2 FYNNEI. Trimming took off 3 bases at V and 0 bases at J, with 6 bases between the two ends. CDR3 sequence (DNA): TGTGCCAGCAGTGAGGACACCTCTGGAAACACCATATATTTT. Amino acid sequence: CASSEDTSGNTIYF. The entire variable domain, with the rest obtained from reference TRBV2 and TRBJ1-3, is as follows: EPEVTQTPSHQVTQMGQEVILRCVPISNHLYFYWYRQILGQKVEFLVSFYNNEISEKSEIFDDQFSVERPDGSNFTLKIRSTKLEDSAMYFCASSEDTSGNTIYFGEGSWLTVV.

This clonotype was seen ten or more times. The genes are TRBV5-1 and TRBJ2-5; 13 nucleotides align to TRBD2. Losses at the gene ends were 4 bases for V and 2 bases for J; bases not matched to a gene: 14. CDR1 is SGHRS and CDR2 is YFSETQ in the germline V gene. The CDR3 loop spans 19 amino acids. The CDR3, as DNA: TGCGCCAGCAGCACACGCGGGACTAGCGGGACTAGTCTTCAAGAGACCCAGTACTTC. Translated, it gives CASSTRGTSGTSLQETQYF.